This T cell receptor beta chain was recovered during a study of cytomegalovirus exposure and HLA in healthy donors. Points from the study as a whole: HLA alleles showed associations with some 17,000 TCR beta sequences in a later analysis, at a 0.05 false discovery rate.

In germline, CDR1 is SGHTA, CDR2 FQGNSA. There are 16 residues in the CDR3. V was clipped by 1 base and J by 4 bases, with 17 bases between them. On this clone itself: Its antigen remains unknown.

Primers: 60 Vbeta forward and 13 Jbeta reverse. The repertoire was sequenced with immunoSEQ multiplex PCR; TCRdb's copy has only in-frame clones and lacks some. The data hold some 77,000 clones, with around three quarters observed a single time. The clonotype was recovered from a man aged 30 to 39 in good health and CMV-seronegative. Sample: PBMCs. The genes are TRBV7-2 and TRBJ2-7; TRBD2 might be the D (5 bases). The CDR3 DNA is TGTGCCAGCAGCTTAGGCGAGGGAGTAAAGGCGTACGAGCAGTACTTC. Protein sequence: CASSLGEGVKAYEQYF.